The clone carrying this T cell receptor beta chain came up many times. V lost 8 bases, J lost 2 bases, and 13 bases lay in between. This CDR3 is built from 13 residues. In germline, CDR1 is MNHNS, CDR2 SASEGT. The investigators amplified TCR beta CDR3 regions from RNA transcripts. A first-round RT-PCR of the TCR CDR3 used the HTBI primer set. Each CDR3 protein is one row after TCRdb ran MiXCR on the multiplex PCR reads. The sample contains fewer than 650,000 distinct CDR3 sequences, roughly 14% of which appear only once. This sample stems from a study of T cells in Graves' hyperthyroidism and ophthalmopathy. Across the study: Peripheral blood samples were taken at initial diagnosis, prior to any treatment.

The rearrangement uses TRBV6-1 and TRBJ2-7; D unclear. The sequenced sample consisted of blood. The TCR was taken from a woman aged 40 to 50 with Graves' ophthalmopathy. CDR3 amino acids: CASRDKSTYEQYF. Written as DNA, the CDR3 is TGTGCCAGCCGCGATAAGTCCACCTACGAGCAGTACTTC.